This T cell receptor beta chain is from a study of blood T cell repertoires in COVID-19. At the level of the study: Nucleic acid was either cDNA or gDNA, and it came from T cells, B-cell-depleted T cells, or PBMCs.

The J segment lost 6 bases and the V segment lost 6 bases, leaving 9 bases of the junction unmatched. Germline V gene sequence: CDR1 MNHEY, CDR2 SVGEGT. This CDR3 is 17 amino acids long. Profiled with immunoSEQ multiplex PCR; TCRdb holds only in-frame clones, not every one. Of 200,000 to 250,000 clones listed, around 84% are singletons. The rearrangement links TRBV6-2 or TRBV6-3 to TRBJ2-1; TRBD2 aligns across 15 bases. The receptor was isolated from a man in his forties or fifties who had recovered from COVID-19. The specimen sequenced was peripheral blood. The CDR3 bases are TGTGCCAGCAGCCCGGGACTAGCGGGAGGAGCGGCCAATGAGCAGTTCTTC. This gives the protein CASSPGLAGGAANEQFF.